This TCR beta chain came from a study of cytomegalovirus exposure and HLA in healthy donors. About the research overall: Some 85 million unique TCRs from HLA-typed donors were held in an early data release.

The study's findings and limits: Reported findings show TCR beta sequences accurately forecast HLA-A and HLA-B alleles in most subjects.

In the case of this clone: No antigen is known for it.

PCR was performed using 60 Vbeta and 13 Jbeta primers. Libraries were prepared by immunoSEQ multiplex PCR; TCRdb keeps only in-frame clonotypes and omits some of them. The sample lists about 150,000 clones; around 75% were seen once. This CDR3 is built from 13 residues. V was shortened by 7 bases and J by 0 bases, with 7 bases between the two germline ends. CDR1 ENHRY and CDR2 SYGVKD come from the germline V gene. The sequencing sample was made of PBMCs. The chain uses TRBV10-3 and TRBJ1-5; no reliable D call. The TCR originated in a man between 60 and 75 years old in good health and CMV-seronegative. In nucleotides, the CDR3 is TGTGCCATCAAGGGAGATAGCAATCAGCCCCAGCATTTT. It yields the protein CAIKGDSNQPQHF.